The T cell receptor beta chain under discussion was sequenced for a study of PD-L1 blockade in urothelial cancer. Across the study: In about 2014 therapy began: atezolizumab 1,200 mg intravenously every 3 weeks. Peripheral blood specimens exhibited a median yield of roughly 140,000 T cells.

The time point: peripheral blood 6 weeks after treatment start. Pretreatment and on-treatment blood mononuclear cell samples were taken, totaling between 1 and 8 time points per patient. Looked up from germline, CDR1 is SNHLY and CDR2 is FYNNEI. This CDR3 has 15 amino acids. V gave up 6 bases and J gave up 0 bases, with 13 bases separating them. Synthetic TCR analog templates were spiked into all PCRs individually. Produced via immunoSEQ multiplex PCR; TCRdb's table is partial and in-frame only. Of nearly 50,000 clones in the sample, 70% to 90% were seen once. This sequence originates from a man between 65 and 79 years old with urothelial cancer. The chain joins TRBV2 to TRBJ2-3; no clear D. Sequencing used PBMCs, obtained around atezolizumab (anti-PD-L1) treatment. CDR3 region: CASSKLDPSTDTQYF. The CDR3 DNA is TGTGCCAGCAGCAAGCTAGACCCTAGCACAGATACGCAGTATTTT.